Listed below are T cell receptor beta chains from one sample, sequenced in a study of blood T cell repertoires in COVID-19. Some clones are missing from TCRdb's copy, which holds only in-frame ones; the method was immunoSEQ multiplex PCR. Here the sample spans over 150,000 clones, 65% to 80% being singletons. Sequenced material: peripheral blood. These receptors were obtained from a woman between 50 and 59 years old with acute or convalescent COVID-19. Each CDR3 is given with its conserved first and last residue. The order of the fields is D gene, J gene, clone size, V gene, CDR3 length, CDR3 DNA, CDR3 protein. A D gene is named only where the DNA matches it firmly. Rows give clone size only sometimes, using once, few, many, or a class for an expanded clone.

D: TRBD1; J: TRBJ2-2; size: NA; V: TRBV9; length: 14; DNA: TGTGCCAGCAGCAGACAGGGTGGAACCGGGGAGCTGTTTTTT; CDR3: CASSRQGGTGELFF
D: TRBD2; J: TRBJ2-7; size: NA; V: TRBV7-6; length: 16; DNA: TGTGCCAGCAGCTTAGCGGTAGCGGGAACCTCCTACGAGCAGTACTTC; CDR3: CASSLAVAGTSYEQYF
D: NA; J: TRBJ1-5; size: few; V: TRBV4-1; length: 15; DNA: TGCGCCAGCAGCCAAGATAGGGGTGAGAATCAGCCCCAGCATTTT; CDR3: CASSQDRGENQPQHF
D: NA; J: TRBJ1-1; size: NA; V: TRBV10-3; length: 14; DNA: TGTGCCATCAGTGAGCGCACGGGGGTCCCTGAAGCTTTCTTT; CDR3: CAISERTGVPEAFF
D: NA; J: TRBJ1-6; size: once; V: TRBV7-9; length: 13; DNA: TGTGCCTTCCGACAGGAGAGTAATTCACCCCTCCACTTT; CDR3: CAFRQESNSPLHF
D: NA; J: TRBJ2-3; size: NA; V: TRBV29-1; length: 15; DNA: TGCAGCGTCACTCTTCGGGAGAGCGGCACAGATACGCAGTATTTT; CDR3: CSVTLRESGTDTQYF
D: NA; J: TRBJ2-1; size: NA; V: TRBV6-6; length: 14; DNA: TGTGCCAGCACATTAACTTCCTCCTACAATGAGCAGTTCTTC; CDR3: CASTLTSSYNEQFF
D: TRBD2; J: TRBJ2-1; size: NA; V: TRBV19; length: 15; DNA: TGTGCCAGTACCCCTGGGAGCGGGGGGGCGTATGAGCAGTTCTTC; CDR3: CASTPGSGGAYEQFF
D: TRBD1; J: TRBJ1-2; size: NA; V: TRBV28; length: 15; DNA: TGTGCCAGCAGTGGGCGGGACAGGGAGATCAATGGCTACACCTTC; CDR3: CASSGRDREINGYTF
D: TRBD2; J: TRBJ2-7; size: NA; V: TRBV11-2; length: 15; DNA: TGTGCCAGCAGCTTAACCCAGCGGGAGATGAAGGAGCAGTACTTC; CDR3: CASSLTQREMKEQYF
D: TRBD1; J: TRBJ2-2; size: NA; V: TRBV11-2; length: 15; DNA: TGTGCCAGCAGCGCACGGACAGGGAACACCGGGGAGCTGTTTTTT; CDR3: CASSARTGNTGELFF
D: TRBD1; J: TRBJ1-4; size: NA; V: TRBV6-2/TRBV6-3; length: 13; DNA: TGTGCCAGCAGTGGGACAGGGGATGAAAAACTGTTTTTT; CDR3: CASSGTGDEKLFF
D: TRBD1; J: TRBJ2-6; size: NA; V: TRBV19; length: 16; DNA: TGTGCCAGTAGGGACAGGGGGGGATCTGGGGCCAACGTCCTGACTTTC; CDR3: CASRDRGGSGANVLTF
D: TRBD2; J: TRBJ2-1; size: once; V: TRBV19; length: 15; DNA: TGTGCCAGTCGTAACTGGGGAGGGGTGGATACTGAGCAGTTCTTC; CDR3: CASRNWGGVDTEQFF
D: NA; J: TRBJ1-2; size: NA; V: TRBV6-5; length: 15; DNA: TGTGCCAGCAGTAGTCGATCAGGGTGGGCCTATGGCTACACCTTC; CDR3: CASSSRSGWAYGYTF
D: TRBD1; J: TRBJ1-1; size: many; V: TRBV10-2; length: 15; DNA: TGCGCCAGCAGTGTCAGACAGGGGATGAACACTGAAGCTTTCTTT; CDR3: CASSVRQGMNTEAFF
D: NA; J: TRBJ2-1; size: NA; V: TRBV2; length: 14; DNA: TGTGCCAGCAGTAAGGCTAGCTCCTACAATGAGCAGTTCTTC; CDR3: CASSKASSYNEQFF
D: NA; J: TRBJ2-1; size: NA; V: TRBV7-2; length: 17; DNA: TGTGCCAGCAGCCTAAAGCGCCAGGGGAGCTCCTACAATGAGCAGTTCTTC; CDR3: CASSLKRQGSSYNEQFF
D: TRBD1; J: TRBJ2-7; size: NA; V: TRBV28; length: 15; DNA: TGTGCCAGCAGTTTAAAGGGGGCGCGTTCCTACGAGCAGTACTTC; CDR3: CASSLKGARSYEQYF
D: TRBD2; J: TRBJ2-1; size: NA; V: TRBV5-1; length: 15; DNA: TGCGCCAGCAGCGCCAGCGGGGCATCCTACAATGAGCAGTTCTTC; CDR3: CASSASGASYNEQFF
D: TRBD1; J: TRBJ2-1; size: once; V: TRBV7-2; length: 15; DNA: TGTGCCAGCAGTACACCGGGACAGGGGAACAATGAGCAGTTCTTC; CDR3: CASSTPGQGNNEQFF
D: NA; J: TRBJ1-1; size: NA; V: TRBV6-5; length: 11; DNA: TGTGCCAGCCTTAGGAACACTGAAGCTTTCTTT; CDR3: CASLRNTEAFF
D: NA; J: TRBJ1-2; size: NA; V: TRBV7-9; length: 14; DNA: TGTGCCAGCAGCCCTACGGAGGATAACTATGGCTACACCTTC; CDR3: CASSPTEDNYGYTF
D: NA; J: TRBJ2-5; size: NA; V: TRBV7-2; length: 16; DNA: TGTGCCAGCAGCTTAGGTCTGCAGGGGTACCAAGAGACCCAGTACTTC; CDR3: CASSLGLQGYQETQYF
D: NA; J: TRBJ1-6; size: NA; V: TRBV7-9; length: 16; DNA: TGTGCCAGCACCTGGGGGGGAGCTCAAGGCCACTCACCCCTCCACTTT; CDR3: CASTWGGAQGHSPLHF
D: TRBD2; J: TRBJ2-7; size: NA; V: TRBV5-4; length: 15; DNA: TGTGCCAGCAGCCTTAGCGGGGGGGCTTTCTACGAGCAGTACTTC; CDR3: CASSLSGGAFYEQYF
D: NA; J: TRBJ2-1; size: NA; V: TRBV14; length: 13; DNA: TGTGCCAGCAGCCAATATACATCACGCGAGCAGTTCTTC; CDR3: CASSQYTSREQFF
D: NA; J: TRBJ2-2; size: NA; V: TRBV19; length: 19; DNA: TGTGCCAGTAGTATAGGGGATTCCAGCGGCAGGGGGAACACCGGGGAGCTGTTTTTT; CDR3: CASSIGDSSGRGNTGELFF
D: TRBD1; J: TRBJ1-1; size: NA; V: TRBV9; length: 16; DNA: TGTGCCAGCAGCGCGACAACGACAGGGGGCCCGACTGAAGCTTTCTTT; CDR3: CASSATTTGGPTEAFF
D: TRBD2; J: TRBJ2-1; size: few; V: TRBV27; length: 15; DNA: TGTGCCAGCAGTTTTATGGCGGGGGGGCTTGGTGAGCAGTTCTTC; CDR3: CASSFMAGGLGEQFF
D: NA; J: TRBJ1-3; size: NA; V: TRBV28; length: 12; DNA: TGTGCCAGCAGGTTTCAAGGAAACACCATATATTTT; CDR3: CASRFQGNTIYF
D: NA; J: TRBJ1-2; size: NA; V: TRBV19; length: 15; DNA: TGTGCCAGTAGTAGGCGCGGTGATGGTAACTATGGCTACACCTTC; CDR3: CASSRRGDGNYGYTF
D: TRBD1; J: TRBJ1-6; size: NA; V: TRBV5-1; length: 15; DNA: TGCGCCAGTCGGGGCAAGGAGACAGGGGTCTCACCCCTCCACTTT; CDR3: CASRGKETGVSPLHF
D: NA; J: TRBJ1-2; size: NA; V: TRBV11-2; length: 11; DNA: TGTGCCAGCAGCAGGGGTTTGGGCTACACCTTC; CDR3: CASSRGLGYTF
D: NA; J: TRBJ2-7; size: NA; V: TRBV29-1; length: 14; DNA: TGCAGCGTGGGCGGGACTGCTAGCTCCTACGAGCAGTACTTC; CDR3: CSVGGTASSYEQYF
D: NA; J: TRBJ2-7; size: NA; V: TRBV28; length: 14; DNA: TGTGCCAGCAGGAGGATTTTTGACTCCTACGAGCAGTACTTC; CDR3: CASRRIFDSYEQYF
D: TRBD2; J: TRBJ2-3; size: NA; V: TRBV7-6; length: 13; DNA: TGTGCCAGCAGCCGGACTAGCGGGGGGACGCAGTATTTT; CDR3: CASSRTSGGTQYF
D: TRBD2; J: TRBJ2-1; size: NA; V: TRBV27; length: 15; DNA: TGTGCCAGCTCCCGTATGGCGGGAGAAGGAAATGAGCAGTTCTTC; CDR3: CASSRMAGEGNEQFF
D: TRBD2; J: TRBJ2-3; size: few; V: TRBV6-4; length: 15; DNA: TGTGCCAGCAGTGACTCGCGGGGGAAGGGGGATACGCAGTATTTT; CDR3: CASSDSRGKGDTQYF
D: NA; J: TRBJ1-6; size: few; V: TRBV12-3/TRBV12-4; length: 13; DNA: TGTGCCAGCAGCGCGGACTTTAATTCACCCCTCCACTTT; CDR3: CASSADFNSPLHF
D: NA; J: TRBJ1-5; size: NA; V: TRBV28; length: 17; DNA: TGTGCCAGCAACCCCTCGGGGGGAAGTAATAGCAATCAGCCCCAGCATTTT; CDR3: CASNPSGGSNSNQPQHF
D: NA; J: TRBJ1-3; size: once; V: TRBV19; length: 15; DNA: TGTGCCAGTACCCCAGTAGGGACTACTGGAAACACCATATATTTT; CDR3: CASTPVGTTGNTIYF
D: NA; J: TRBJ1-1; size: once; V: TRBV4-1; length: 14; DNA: TGCGCCAGCACCATACAGGGTATGAACACTGAAGCTTTCTTT; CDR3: CASTIQGMNTEAFF
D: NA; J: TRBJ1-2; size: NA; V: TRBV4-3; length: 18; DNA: TGCGCCAGCAGCCAAGGTTACTTCTCAGGGGTCTTGGGCTATGGCTACACCTTC; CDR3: CASSQGYFSGVLGYGYTF
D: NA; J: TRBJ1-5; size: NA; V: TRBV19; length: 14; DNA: TGTGCCAGTAGTTCACTGGACAGAGATCAGCCCCAGCATTTT; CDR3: CASSSLDRDQPQHF
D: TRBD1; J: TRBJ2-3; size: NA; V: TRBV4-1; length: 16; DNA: TGCGCCAGCAAAGGGCGTCTTACAGGGGACACAGATACGCAGTATTTT; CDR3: CASKGRLTGDTDTQYF